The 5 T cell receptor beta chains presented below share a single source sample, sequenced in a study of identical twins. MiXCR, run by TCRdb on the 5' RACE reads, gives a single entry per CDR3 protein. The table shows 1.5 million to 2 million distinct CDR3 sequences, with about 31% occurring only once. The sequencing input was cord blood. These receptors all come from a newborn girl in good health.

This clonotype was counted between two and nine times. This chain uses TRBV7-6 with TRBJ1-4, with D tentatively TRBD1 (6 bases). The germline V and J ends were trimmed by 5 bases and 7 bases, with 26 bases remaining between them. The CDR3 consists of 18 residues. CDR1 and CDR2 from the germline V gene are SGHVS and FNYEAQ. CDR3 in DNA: TGTGCCAGCAGCCGTAGTCGTATTAACAGGGAAGAAGGTGAAAAACTGTTTTTT. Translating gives CASSRSRINREEGEKLFF.

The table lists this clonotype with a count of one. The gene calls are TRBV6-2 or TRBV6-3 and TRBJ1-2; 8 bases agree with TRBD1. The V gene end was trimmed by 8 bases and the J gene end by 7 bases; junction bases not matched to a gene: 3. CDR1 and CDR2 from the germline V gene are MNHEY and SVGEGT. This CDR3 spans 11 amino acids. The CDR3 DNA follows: TGTGCCAGCGGACAGGGAGGTGGCTACACCTTC. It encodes CASGQGGGYTF.

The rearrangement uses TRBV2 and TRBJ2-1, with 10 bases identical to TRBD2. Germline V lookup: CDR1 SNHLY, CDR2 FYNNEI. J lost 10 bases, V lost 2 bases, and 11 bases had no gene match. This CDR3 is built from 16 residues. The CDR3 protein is CASSEWLTSGSYEQFF. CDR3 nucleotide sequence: TGTGCCAGCAGTGAATGGCTGACTAGCGGGTCCTACGAGCAGTTCTTC.

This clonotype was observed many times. The CDR3 bases are TGTGCCAGCAGCCATCGATTAAGCGGGAGGTTCTCCTACGAGCAGTACTTC. Amino acid sequence: CASSHRLSGRFSYEQYF. V is TRBV3-1 and J is TRBJ2-7; 9 bases are shared with TRBD2. Germline trimming cut 3 bases from V and 0 bases from J; bases unmatched to any gene: 9. CDR1 and CDR2 from the germline V gene are LGHDT and YNNKEL (reference sequence). This CDR3 is 17 amino acids long.

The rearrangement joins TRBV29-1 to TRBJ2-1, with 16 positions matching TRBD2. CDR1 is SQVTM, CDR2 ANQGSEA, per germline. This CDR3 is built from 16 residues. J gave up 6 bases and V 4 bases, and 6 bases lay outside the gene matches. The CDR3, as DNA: TGCAGCGTTGGGGGGACTAGCGGGAGGGTAGGCAATGAGCAGTTCTTC. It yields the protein CSVGGTSGRVGNEQFF.